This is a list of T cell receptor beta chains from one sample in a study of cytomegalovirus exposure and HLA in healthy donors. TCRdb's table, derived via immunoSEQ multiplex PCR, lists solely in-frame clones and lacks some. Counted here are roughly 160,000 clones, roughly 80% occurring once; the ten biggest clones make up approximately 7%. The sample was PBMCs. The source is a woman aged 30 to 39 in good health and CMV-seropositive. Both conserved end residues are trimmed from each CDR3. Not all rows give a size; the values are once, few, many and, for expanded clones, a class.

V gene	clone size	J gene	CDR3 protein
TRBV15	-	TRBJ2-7	ATSKEDYPSYEQY
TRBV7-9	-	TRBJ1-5	ASSSGQIIGPQH
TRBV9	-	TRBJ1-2	ASGGYDRVKVHGYT
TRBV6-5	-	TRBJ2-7	ASRNDDEDYEQY
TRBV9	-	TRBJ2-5	ASSDPQGDQETQY
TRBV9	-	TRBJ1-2	ASSVGRRTANYGYT
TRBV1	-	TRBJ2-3	TSSQVTVLGTDTQY
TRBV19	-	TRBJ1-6	ASSSHMDRRFGPLH
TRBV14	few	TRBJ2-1	ASSSLDRSSYNEQF
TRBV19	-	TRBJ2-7	ASMPGLWGVDEQY
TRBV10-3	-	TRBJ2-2	AIRGHSNTGELF
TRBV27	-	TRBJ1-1	ASSGQRNTEAF
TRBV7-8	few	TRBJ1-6	ASSLEGGGHSPLH
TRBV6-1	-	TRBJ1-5	ASTRQGAEPQH
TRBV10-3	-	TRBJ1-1	AISEYGVMNTEAF
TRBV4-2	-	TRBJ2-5	ASSQDPPAVSGETQY
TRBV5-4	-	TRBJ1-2	ASSLVIAEGYGYT
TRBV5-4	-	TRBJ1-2	ASSLWDRESYGYT
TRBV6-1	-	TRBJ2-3	ASSEHQVYTQY
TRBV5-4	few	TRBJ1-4	ASSRTGGDEKLF
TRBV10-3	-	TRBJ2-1	AIRKSITGQLYNEQF
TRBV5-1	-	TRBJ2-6	ASSLAWRDSGSGANVLT
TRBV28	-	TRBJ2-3	ASSYRPMSYTDTQY
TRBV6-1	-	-	ASREPQGYEQY
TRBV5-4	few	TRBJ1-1	ASSFSRGRGLGTEAF
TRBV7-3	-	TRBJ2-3	ASSLRGGTDTQY
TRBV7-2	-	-	ASSLAPQRRYEQY
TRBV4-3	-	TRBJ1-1	ASSQDVTGRTTEAF
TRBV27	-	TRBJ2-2	ASSSLYWTGELF
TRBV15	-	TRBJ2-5	ATSRGGQGGKTQY
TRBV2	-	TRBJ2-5	ASSGGRQETQY
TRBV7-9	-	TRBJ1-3	ASQGNTIY
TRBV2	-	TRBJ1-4	ASRSRQSNEKLF
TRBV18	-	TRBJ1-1	ASSPTGTRNTEAF
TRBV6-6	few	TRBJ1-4	AAATNEKLF
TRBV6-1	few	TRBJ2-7	ASSEAWDREGYEQY
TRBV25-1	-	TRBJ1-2	ASSEYKTRGLTYGYT
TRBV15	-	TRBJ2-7	ATSPQGTSYEQY
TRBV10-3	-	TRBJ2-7	AIGRTLMYEQY
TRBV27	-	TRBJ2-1	ASSTRATGTGLVDEQF
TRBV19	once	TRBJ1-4	ASSPRLREKLF
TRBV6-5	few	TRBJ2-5	ASNSPDRVKTQY
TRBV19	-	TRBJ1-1	ASSRTGNTEAF
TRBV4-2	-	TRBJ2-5	ASSRKGEGMEETQY
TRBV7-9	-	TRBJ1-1	SSSPRDRGRMNTEAF
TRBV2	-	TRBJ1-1	ASRFQTEAF
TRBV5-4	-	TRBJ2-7	ASSRGRDYEQY
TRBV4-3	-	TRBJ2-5	ASSQALHLGETQY
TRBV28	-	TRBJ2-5	ASSLTSGQETQY
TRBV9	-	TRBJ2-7	ASSVEGQPNYEQY
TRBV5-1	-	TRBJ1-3	ASSFQGAGNTIY
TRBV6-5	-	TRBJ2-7	ASSRERGFEQY
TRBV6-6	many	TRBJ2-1	ASGISGLNEQF
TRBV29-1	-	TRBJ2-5	SVEVGGGETQY